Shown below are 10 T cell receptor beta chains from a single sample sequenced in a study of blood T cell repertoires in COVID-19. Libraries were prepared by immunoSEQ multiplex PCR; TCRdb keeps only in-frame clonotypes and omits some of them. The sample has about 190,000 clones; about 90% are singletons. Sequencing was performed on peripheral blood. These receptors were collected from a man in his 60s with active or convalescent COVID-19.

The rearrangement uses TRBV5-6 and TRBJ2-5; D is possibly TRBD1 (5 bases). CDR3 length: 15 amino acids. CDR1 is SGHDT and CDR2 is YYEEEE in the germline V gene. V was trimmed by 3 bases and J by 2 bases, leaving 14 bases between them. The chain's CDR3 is CASSWGADSQETQYF. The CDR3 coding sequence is TGTGCCAGCAGCTGGGGCGCGGATTCGCAAGAGACCCAGTACTTC.

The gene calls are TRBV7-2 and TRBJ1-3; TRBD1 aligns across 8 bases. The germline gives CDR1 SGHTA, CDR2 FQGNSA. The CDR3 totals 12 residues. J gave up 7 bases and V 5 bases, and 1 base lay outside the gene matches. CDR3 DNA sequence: TGTGCCAGCAGCCGACAGGGGAACACCATATATTTT. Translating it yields CASSRQGNTIYF.

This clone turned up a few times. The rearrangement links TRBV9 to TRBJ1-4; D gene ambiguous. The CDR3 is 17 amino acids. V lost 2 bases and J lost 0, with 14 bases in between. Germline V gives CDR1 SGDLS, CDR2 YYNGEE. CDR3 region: CASSVTGGLATNEKLFF. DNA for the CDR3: TGTGCCAGCAGCGTCACGGGAGGACTTGCAACTAATGAAAAACTGTTTTTT. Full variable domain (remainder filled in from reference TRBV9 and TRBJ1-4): DSGVTQTPKHLITATGQRVTLRCSPRSGDLSVYWYQQSLDQGLQFLIQYYNGEERAKGNILERFSAQQFPDLHSELNLSSLELGDSALYFCASSVTGGLATNEKLFFGSGTQLSVL.

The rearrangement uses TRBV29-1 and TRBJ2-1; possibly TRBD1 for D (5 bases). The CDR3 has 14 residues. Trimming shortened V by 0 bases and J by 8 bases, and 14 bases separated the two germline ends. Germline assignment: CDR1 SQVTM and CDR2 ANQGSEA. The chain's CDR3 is CSVEELRQNHEQFF. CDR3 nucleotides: TGCAGCGTTGAAGAGCTTAGACAGAATCATGAGCAGTTCTTC.

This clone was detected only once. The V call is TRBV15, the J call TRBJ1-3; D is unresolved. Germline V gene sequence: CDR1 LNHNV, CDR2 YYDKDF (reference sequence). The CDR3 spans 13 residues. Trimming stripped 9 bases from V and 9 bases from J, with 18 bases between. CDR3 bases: TGTGCCACGTCCGGTCGCTTTTTTCCCACCATATATTTT. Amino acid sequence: CATSGRFFPTIYF. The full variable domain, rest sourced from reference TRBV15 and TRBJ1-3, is DAMVIQNPRYQVTQFGKPVTLSCSQTLNHNVMYWYQQKSSQAPKLLFHYYDKDFNNEADTPDNFQSRRPNTSFCFLDIRSPGLGDTAMYLCATSGRFFPTIYFGEGSWLTVV.

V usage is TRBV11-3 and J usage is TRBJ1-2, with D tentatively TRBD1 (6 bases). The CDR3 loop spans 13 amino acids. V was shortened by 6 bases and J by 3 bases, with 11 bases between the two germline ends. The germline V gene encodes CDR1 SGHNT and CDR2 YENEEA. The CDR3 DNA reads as TGTGCCAGCAGACCGGACAGCTACTATGGCTACACCTTC. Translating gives CASRPDSYYGYTF.

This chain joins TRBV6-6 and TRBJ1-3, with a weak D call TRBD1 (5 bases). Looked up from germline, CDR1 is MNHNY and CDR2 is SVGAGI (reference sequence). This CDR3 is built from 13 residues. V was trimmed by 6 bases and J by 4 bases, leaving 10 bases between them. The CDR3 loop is CASSDSGGNTIYF. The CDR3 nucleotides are TGTGCCAGCAGCGACAGTGGGGGAAACACCATATATTTT.

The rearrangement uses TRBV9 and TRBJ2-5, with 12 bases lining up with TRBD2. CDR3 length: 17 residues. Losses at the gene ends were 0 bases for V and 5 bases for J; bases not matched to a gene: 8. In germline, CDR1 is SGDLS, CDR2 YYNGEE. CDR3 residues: CASSVGGLAGGQETQYF. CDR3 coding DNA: TGTGCCAGCAGCGTAGGAGGGCTAGCGGGGGGGCAGGAGACCCAGTACTTC. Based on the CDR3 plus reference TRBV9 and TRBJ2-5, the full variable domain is DSGVTQTPKHLITATGQRVTLRCSPRSGDLSVYWYQQSLDQGLQFLIQYYNGEERAKGNILERFSAQQFPDLHSELNLSSLELGDSALYFCASSVGGLAGGQETQYFGPGTRLLVL.

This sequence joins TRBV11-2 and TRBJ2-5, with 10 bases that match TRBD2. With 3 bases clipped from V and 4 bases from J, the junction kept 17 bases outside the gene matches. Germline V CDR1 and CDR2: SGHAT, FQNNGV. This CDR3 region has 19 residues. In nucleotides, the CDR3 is TGTGCCAGCAGCTTTTCTAAGTGGCTAGCGGGGGTGGCAGCAGAGACCCAGTACTTC. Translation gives CASSFSKWLAGVAAETQYF. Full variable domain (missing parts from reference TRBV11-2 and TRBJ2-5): EAGVAQSPRYKIIEKRQSVAFWCNPISGHATLYWYQQILGQGPKLLIQFQNNGVVDDSQLPKDRFSAERLKGVDSTLKIQPAKLEDSAVYLCASSFSKWLAGVAAETQYFGPGTRLLVL.

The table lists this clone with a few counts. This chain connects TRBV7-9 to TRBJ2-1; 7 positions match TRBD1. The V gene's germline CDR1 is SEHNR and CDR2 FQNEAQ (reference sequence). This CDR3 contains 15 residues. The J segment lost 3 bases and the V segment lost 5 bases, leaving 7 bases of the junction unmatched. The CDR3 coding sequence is TGTGCCAGCAGCCCCCGGACAGGAATCTACAATGAGCAGTTCTTC. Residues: CASSPRTGIYNEQFF.